This TCR beta chain was sequenced for a study of blood T cell repertoires in COVID-19 (dated by TCRdb to 2018 to 2020). With respect to the entire study: Collaborator samples came from the United States, Italy and Spain and covered acute and convalescent phases of COVID-19. The material from the prospective study consisted of cDNA or gDNA derived from T cells, B-cell-depleted T cells, or PBMCs. The dataset comprised deeply sampled blood TCRbeta repertoires from subjects exposed to, actively infected with, or recovered from COVID-19. The repertoires were released in a freely available public database intended as a resource for research on the immune response to SARS-CoV-2. Samples came from the ongoing ImmuneRACE study (first 160 participants) plus 1,254 subjects from 6 global collaborators. Nearly every sample came with metadata listing a de-identified subject ID, COVID-19 status, age in years and sex. Where available, HLA class I and class II types were taken from metadata supplied by the sample provider and were not determined by assay-based typing. The full study reports these points: Clinical and demographic metadata were provided uncurated, with the amount varying by source and participant.

Whole blood was collected in K2EDTA tubes by collaborating institutions according to the institutions' own protocols. For TCRbeta analysis, collaborators shipped samples in one of three forms: frozen whole blood, isolated PBMCs, or DNA extracted from either of those sample types. This clone was detected only once. Its recognized antigen is unknown. The input lacks base qualities; no much larger clone sits a single base away. The immunoSEQ Assay, a bias-controlled multiplex PCR, was used to amplify TCRbeta CDR3 regions from genomic DNA. The published analysis was carried out like this. Within the assay, amplification of reference gene primers was used to estimate how many nucleated cells each sample contained. To quantify the absolute abundance of each unique TCRbeta CDR3 rearrangement, sequence reads were collapsed and filtered. For each sample, productive Simpson clonality was calculated by taking the square root of Simpson's diversity index across productive rearrangements. The table comes from immuneACCESS by way of TCRdb, which keeps in-frame sequences with V and J called. Part of the clones is missing from these tables; in studies checked, under half for an unresolved V gene and the rest for unknown reasons. That table gives V, J and clone size, and the DNA gave D and trimming. The sample table holds about 150,000 clones, of which approximately 91% were seen once. In total, the top ten clones hold more than 2% of the sample.

The germline V gene sets CDR1 to SGHRS and CDR2 to YFSETQ. Measured from the cysteine to the phenylalanine, the CDR3 is 15 residues long. Of all the DNA, just the CDR3 is kept, 45 bases in frame from base 1. The V end gives up 0 bases and the J end 7 bases, leaving 3 bases in the junction not matched to a gene. Material for sequencing was peripheral blood. This TCR was recovered from a woman in her seventies with acute or convalescent COVID-19. The rearrangement combines TRBV5-1 with TRBJ1-6, with 8 bases in between that match TRBD1. CDR3 reads: CASSLGTGLNSPLHF. The nucleotide sequence reads TGCGCCAGCAGCTTGGGGACAGGGCTGAATTCACCCCTCCACTTT.